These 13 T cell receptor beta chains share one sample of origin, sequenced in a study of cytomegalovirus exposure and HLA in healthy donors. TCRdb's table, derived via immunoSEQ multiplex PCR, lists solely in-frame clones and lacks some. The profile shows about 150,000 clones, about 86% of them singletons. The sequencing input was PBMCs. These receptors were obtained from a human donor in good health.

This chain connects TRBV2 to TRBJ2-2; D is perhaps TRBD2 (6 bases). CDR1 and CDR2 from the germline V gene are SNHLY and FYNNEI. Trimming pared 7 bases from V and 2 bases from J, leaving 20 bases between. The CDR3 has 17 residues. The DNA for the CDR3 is TGTGCCAGCACACTGAGAAGGGAGGCTTTTAACACCGGGGAGCTGTTTTTT. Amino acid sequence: CASTLRREAFNTGELFF.

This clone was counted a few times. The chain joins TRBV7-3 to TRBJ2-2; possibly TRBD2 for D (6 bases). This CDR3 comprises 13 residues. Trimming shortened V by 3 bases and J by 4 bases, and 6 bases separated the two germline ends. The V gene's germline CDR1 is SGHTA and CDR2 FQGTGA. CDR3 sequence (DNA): TGTGCCAGCAGCTTTAGCGGCACCGGGGAGCTGTTTTTT. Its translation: CASSFSGTGELFF. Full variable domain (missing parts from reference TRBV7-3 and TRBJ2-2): GAGVSQTPSNKVTEKGKYVELRCDPISGHTALYWYRQSLGQGPEFLIYFQGTGAADDSGLPNDRFFAVRPEGSVSTLKIQRTERGDSAVYLCASSFSGTGELFFGEGSRLTVL.

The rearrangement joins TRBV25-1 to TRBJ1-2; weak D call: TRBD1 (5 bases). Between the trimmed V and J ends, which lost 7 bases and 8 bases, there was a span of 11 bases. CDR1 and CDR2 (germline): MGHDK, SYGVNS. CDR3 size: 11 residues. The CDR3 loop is CASNAGGGYTF. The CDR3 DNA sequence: TGTGCCAGCAATGCTGGGGGGGGCTACACCTTC.

CDR3 DNA: TGCGCCAGCAGCTCCTTGCAGTCCTACGAGCAGTACTTC. The encoded protein is CASSSLQSYEQYF. The chain recombines TRBV5-1 with TRBJ2-7, with D unclear. Germline loops: CDR1 SGHRS, CDR2 YFSETQ. The CDR3 is 13 residues long. The V end lost 3 bases, the J end lost 1 base, and 8 bases lay between the germline ends.

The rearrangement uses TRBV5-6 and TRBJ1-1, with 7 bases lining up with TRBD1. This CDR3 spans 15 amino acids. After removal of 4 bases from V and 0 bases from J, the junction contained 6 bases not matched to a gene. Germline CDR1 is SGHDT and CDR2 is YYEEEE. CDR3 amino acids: CASSLTGFLNTEAFF. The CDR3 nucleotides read TGTGCCAGCAGCCTGACAGGGTTTCTGAACACTGAAGCTTTCTTT.

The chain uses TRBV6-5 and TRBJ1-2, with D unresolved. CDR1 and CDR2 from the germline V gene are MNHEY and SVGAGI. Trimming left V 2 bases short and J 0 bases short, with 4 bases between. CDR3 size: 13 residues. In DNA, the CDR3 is TGTGCCAGCAGTTACACAGCTAACTATGGCTACACCTTC. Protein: CASSYTANYGYTF.

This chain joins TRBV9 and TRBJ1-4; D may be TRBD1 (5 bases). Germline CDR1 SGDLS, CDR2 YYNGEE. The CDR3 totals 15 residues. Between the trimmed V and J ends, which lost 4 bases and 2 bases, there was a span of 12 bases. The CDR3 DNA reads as TGTGCCAGCAGCCCCGGGGGGTTCACTAATGAAAAACTGTTTTTT. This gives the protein CASSPGGFTNEKLFF.

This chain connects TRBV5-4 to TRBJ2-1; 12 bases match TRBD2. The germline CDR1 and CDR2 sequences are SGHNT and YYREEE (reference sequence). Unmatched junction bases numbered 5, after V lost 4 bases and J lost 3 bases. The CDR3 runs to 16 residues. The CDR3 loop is CASSLRTSGVYNEQFF. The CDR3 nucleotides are TGTGCCAGCAGCCTTAGGACTAGCGGGGTCTACAATGAGCAGTTCTTC.

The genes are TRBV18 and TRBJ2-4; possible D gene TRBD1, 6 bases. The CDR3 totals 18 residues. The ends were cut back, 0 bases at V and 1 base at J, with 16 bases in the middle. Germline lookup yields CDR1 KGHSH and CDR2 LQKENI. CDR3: CASSPPGASLGAKNIQYF. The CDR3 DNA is TGTGCCAGCTCACCACCGGGGGCCTCGTTAGGGGCCAAAAACATTCAGTACTTC.

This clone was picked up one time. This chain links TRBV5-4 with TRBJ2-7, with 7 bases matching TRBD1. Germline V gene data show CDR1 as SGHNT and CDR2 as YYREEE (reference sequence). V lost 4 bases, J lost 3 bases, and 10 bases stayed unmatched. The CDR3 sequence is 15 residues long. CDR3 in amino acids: CASSTGTDSHYEQYF. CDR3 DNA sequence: TGTGCCAGCAGCACGGGGACAGATTCTCACTACGAGCAGTACTTC. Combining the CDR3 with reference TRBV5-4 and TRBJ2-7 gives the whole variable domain ETGVTQSPTHLIKTRGQQVTLRCSSQSGHNTVSWYQQALGQGPQFIFQYYREEENGRGNFPPRFSGLQFPNYSSELNVNALELDDSALYLCASSTGTDSHYEQYFGPGTRLTVT.

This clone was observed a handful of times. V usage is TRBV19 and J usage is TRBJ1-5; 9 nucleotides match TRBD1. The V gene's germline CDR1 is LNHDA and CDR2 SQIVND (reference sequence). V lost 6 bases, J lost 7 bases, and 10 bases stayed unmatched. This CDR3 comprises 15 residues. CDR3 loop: CASRPRGQGEQPQHF. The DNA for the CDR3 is TGTGCCAGTAGGCCCCGGGGACAGGGCGAACAGCCCCAGCATTTT.

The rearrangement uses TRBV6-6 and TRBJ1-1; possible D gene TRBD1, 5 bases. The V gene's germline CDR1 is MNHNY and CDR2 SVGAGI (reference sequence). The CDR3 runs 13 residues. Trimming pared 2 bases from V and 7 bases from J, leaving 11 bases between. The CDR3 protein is CASSYPTVSEAFF. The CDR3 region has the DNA TGTGCCAGCAGTTACCCGACAGTGAGTGAAGCTTTCTTT.

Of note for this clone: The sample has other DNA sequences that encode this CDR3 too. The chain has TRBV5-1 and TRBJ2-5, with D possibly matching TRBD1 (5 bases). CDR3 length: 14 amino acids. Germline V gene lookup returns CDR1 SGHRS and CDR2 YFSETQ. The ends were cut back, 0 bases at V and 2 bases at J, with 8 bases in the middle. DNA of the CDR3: TGCGCCAGCAGCTTGGGGGGCGTACAAGAGACCCAGTACTTC. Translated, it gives CASSLGGVQETQYF.